This TCR beta chain was documented in a study of sequential checkpoint blockade in melanoma. Treatment of the sample: randomized to nivolumab then ipilimumab (arm A) or the reverse (arm B). DNA-damaging chemotherapy had not been given to any patient beforehand. This CDR3 spans 16 amino acids. V lost 5 bases and J lost 4, with 18 bases in between. CDR1 and CDR2 from the germline V gene are SEHNR and FQNEAQ (reference sequence). Generated by immunoSEQ multiplex PCR, the TCRdb table keeps only in-frame clones and is missing some. The repertoire includes roughly 18,000 clones, approximately 74% of them detected once, and 30% to 40% sits in the top ten.

The chain uses TRBV7-9 and TRBJ1-3; D not certain. This specimen consisted of CD8+ T cells sorted from blood (inferred from file names), obtained from a patient given nivolumab and ipilimumab in sequence. The receptor comes from a human donor with melanoma. The CDR3 protein is CASSTSGLGRGNTIYF. The CDR3, as DNA: TGTGCCAGCAGCACCAGCGGTCTGGGCCGGGGAAACACCATATATTTT.